These T cell receptor beta chains were read from a single sample in a study of cytomegalovirus exposure and HLA in healthy donors. Sequencing was performed with immunoSEQ multiplex PCR; in TCRdb, only in-frame clones are kept and a portion is missing. The repertoire has approximately 160,000 clones, approximately 71% of them found once; the top ten carry approximately 1.5%. Sequencing was performed on PBMCs. The receptor source for this set is a man aged 50 to 60 in good health and CMV-seronegative. Each CDR3 is given without its conserved first and last residue. Fields, in order: V gene, J gene, CDR3 protein.

TRBV20-1	TRBJ1-1	SATSQTEAF
TRBV5-1	TRBJ2-6	ASSLAPAGFSGANVLT
TRBV9	TRBJ1-6	ASSATGGDSPLH
TRBV7-9	TRBJ2-1	ASSLGLAAYNEQF
TRBV28	TRBJ1-5	ASRLHKGAGDQPQH
TRBV7-9	TRBJ1-4	ASSPGTAKLF
TRBV5-4	TRBJ1-2	ASRLQGNGYT
TRBV5-6	TRBJ2-7	ASSLGAGGVYEQY
TRBV5-1	TRBJ1-2	ASSLDGGSYGYT
TRBV2	TRBJ2-3	ASKDRGSTDTQY
TRBV7-2	TRBJ2-7	ASSLAPDYEQY
TRBV10-2	TRBJ1-1	ASRDREAF